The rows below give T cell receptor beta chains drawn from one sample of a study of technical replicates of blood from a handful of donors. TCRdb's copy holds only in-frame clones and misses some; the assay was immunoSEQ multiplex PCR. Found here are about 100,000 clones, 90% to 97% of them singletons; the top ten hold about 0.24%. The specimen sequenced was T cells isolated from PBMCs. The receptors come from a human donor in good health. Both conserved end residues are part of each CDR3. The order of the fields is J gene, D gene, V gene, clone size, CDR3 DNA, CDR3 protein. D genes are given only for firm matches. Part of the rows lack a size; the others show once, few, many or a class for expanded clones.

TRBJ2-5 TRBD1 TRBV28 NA TGTGCCAGCAGTTTAGGACAGGGTGGCGAGACCCAGTACTTC CASSLGQGGETQYF
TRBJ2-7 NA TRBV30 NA TGTGCCTGTACGGACAGTCCGCACCATGGCCTCTACGAGCAGTACTTC CACTDSPHHGLYEQYF
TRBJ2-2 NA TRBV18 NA TGTGCCAGCTCACCTCGAGTAAACACCGGGGAGCTGTTTTTT CASSPRVNTGELFF
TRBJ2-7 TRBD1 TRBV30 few TGTGCCTGGAACAGGGGACCTGAGCAGTACTTC CAWNRGPEQYF
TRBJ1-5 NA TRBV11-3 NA TGTGCCAGCAGCTTGGGAGCGAATCAGCCCCAGCATTTT CASSLGANQPQHF
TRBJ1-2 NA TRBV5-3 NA TGTGCCAGAAGCTATGGACTTAAGGGTGGCTACACCTTC CARSYGLKGGYTF
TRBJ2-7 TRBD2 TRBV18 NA TGTGCCAGCTCACCGGCTAGTGGGGGGGGCGAGCAGTACTTC CASSPASGGGEQYF
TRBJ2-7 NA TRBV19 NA TGTGCCAGTAGTATTACCCAGGGGTCCTACGAGCAGTACTTC CASSITQGSYEQYF
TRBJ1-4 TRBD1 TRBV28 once TGTGCCAGCGGTTCCCCGGGACAGATTAAAAAACTGTTTTTT CASGSPGQIKKLFF
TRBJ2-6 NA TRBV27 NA TGTGCCAGCCACATTTTGAGGTCTGGGGCCAACGTCCTGACTTTC CASHILRSGANVLTF
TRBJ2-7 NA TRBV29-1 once TGCAGCGTGCTGAGCGGAGGGTCCTACGAGCAGTACTTC CSVLSGGSYEQYF
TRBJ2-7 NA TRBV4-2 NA TGTGCCAGCAGCCAAGATCGGAGGGGATCCTACGAGCAGTACTTC CASSQDRRGSYEQYF
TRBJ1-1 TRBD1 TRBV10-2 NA TGCGCCAGCGGGAACAGGGGGATCAACACTGAAGCTTTCTTT CASGNRGINTEAFF
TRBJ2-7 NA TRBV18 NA TGTGCCAGCTCAGAAGTAGAGGGACTGTCCTACGAGCAGTACTTC CASSEVEGLSYEQYF
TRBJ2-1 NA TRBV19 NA TGTGCCAGTAGTTCGATTATTGGAGGGGTGATTGGGAATGAGCAGTTCTTC CASSSIIGGVIGNEQFF
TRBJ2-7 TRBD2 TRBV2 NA TGTGCCAGCAGTGGGACTAGCGGGAGGATCTACGAGCAGTACTTC CASSGTSGRIYEQYF
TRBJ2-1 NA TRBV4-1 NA TGCGCCAGCAGCCAAGATCAGGGGCTTCTCTACAATGAGCAGTTCTTC CASSQDQGLLYNEQFF
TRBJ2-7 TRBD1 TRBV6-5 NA TGTGCCAGCAGTTACGCTTCGGGACAGGGGGCATACGAGCAGTACTTC CASSYASGQGAYEQYF
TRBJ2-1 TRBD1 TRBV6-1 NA TGTGCCAGCCGCCGGGGACAGGGGATGGATGAGCAGTTCTTC CASRRGQGMDEQFF
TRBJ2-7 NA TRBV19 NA TGTGCCAGTAGTACCCCGGGTGGCTCGGACTACGAGCAGTACTTC CASSTPGGSDYEQYF
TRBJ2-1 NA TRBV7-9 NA TGTGCCAGCAGCTTAGTTCGGGGTAATCCTAGCAATGAGCAGTTCTTC CASSLVRGNPSNEQFF
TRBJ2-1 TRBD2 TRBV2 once TGTGCCAGCAGCGAAAAGGCGGGACTAGTGACTGAGCAGTTCTTC CASSEKAGLVTEQFF
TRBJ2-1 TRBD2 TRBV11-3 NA TGTGCCAGCAGCTTAGAGCCGGGACTAGCATACAATGAGCAGTTCTTC CASSLEPGLAYNEQFF
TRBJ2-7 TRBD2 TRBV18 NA TGTGCCAGCTCACCACGGCTAGCGGACTACTACGAGCAGTACTTC CASSPRLADYYEQYF
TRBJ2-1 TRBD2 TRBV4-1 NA TGCGCCAGCAGCCATCCGGGACTAGCGGGGGGGCCGGGGTACAATGAGCAGTTCTTC CASSHPGLAGGPGYNEQFF
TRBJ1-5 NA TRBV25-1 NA TGTGCCAGCAGTGACAGGGTCCTCAGAGGGCCCCAGCATTTT CASSDRVLRGPQHF
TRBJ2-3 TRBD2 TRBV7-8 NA TGTGCCAGCAGCTCTGGGACTAGCGGGGGCCCAGGTACGCAGTATTTT CASSSGTSGGPGTQYF
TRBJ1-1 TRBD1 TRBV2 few TGTGCCAGCGGCAGGACAGGTGAAGCTTTCTTT CASGRTGEAFF
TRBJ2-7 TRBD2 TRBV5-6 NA TGTGCCAGCAGCCCTATCGCGGGAGGTTCCTACGAGCAGTACTTC CASSPIAGGSYEQYF
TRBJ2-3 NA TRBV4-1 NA TGCGCCAGCAGCCAAGGCGCGGATACGCAGTATTTT CASSQGADTQYF
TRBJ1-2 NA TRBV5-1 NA TGCGCCAGCAGCCCGCTTGGGGGGAAACAGGGCTACACCTTC CASSPLGGKQGYTF
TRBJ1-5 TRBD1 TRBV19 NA TGTGCCAGTAGTGCTGACAGGGGCCCGGTTAGCAATCAGCCCCAGCATTTT CASSADRGPVSNQPQHF
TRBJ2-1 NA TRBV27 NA TGTGCCAGCAGTTCCCCAGTCTCGGGTGAGCAGTTCTTC CASSSPVSGEQFF
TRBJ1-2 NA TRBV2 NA TGTGCCAGCAGTGAACAGGCGGGACGTGCCTATGGCTACACCTTC CASSEQAGRAYGYTF
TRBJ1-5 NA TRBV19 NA TGTGCCAGTAGTATTACAGGTGCAAATCAGCCCCAGCATTTT CASSITGANQPQHF
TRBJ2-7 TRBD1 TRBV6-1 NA TGTGCCAGCAGTGGCTCTTTGACAGGGGGCGGACCCTTC CASSGSLTGGGPF